The subject of this entry is one TCR beta chain. Its antigen is not identified. V was cut by 5 bases and J by 3 bases, with 13 bases left in between. In germline, CDR1 is SGHTA, CDR2 FQGNSA. CDR3 length: 15 amino acids. These data are taken from a study of T-cell reconstitution after alpha-beta-depleted transplantation in children. Notes on the study in general: Some patients' high day-60 TCRbeta diversity was attributed to recipient cells surviving conditioning. Approximately two months post-transplant, alpha-beta T cells reportedly originated from several hundred expanded graft clones. A year had passed since transplant, and T-cell counts and diversity by then came mostly from newly produced T cells.

Library preparation (for TCRbeta) was performed with unique molecular identifiers. TCRdb fed the PCR reads into MiXCR, producing one record per CDR3 protein. The sample shows about 460,000 distinct CDR3 sequences, 10% to 12% of them seen only once. The origin of this receptor is a female patient aged 2 to 10 who had a stem cell transplant for aplastic anemia, so the T cells may come from the graft donor. The V gene is TRBV7-2, the J gene TRBJ2-2; a weak D match, TRBD1 (6 bases). Material: PBMCs, mostly from graft donor cells, obtained 180 days after TCRalphabeta/CD19-depleted stem cell transplant. The CDR3 protein is CASSDRDTYTGELFF. The CDR3 DNA sequence: TGTGCCAGCAGCGACCGGGACACGTACACCGGGGAGCTGTTTTTT.